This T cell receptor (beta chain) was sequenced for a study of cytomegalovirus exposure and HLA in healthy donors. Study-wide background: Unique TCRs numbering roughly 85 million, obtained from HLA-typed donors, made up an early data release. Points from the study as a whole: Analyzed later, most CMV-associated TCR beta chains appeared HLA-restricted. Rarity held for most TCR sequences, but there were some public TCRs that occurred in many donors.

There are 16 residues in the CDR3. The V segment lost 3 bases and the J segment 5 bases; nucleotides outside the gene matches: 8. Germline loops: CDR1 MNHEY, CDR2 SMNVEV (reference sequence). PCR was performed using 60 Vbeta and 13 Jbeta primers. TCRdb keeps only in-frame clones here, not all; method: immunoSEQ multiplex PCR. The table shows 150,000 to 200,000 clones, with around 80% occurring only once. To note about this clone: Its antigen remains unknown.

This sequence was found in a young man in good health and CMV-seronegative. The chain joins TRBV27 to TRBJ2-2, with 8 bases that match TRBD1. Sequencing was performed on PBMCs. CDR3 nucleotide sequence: TGTGCCAGCAGTTTCCGTGGACAGGGTTGGACCGGGGAGCTGTTTTTT. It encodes CASSFRGQGWTGELFF.